The rows below give T cell receptor beta chains drawn from one sample of a study of blood T cells in healthy people across ages. TCRdb ran MiXCR on the 5' RACE reads and lists one entry per CDR3 protein. Here the sample spans some 640,000 distinct CDR3 sequences, 25% to 30% being singletons. What was sequenced was blood. The receptors here all came from a woman older than 75 in good health. CDR3s include the opening cysteine and the closing phenylalanine or tryptophan. D genes are given only for firm matches. The size entry is marked missing in some rows and otherwise reads once, few, many or a size class.

many	TRBD1	TRBV12-3/TRBV12-4	TRBJ2-3	CASSSDRETSTDTQYF	TGTGCCAGCAGTTCTGACAGGGAAACTAGCACAGATACGCAGTATTTT
-	TRBD1	TRBV7-2	TRBJ1-2	CASSQLKGQGMHTF	TGTGCCAGCAGCCAACTTAAAGGACAGGGCATGCACACCTTC
-	-	TRBV6-5	TRBJ1-3	CATTLSPFSGNTIYF	TGTGCCACCACCCTCTCCCCTTTCTCTGGAAACACCATATATTTT
many	-	TRBV7-9	TRBJ2-6	CASSNQRVTGANVLTF	TGTGCCAGCAGTAATCAAAGGGTGACTGGGGCCAACGTCCTGACTTTC
-	-	TRBV7-2	TRBJ2-1	CASSQFSVDGEQFF	TGTGCCAGCAGCCAATTCAGCGTGGACGGTGAGCAGTTCTTC
-	-	TRBV7-6	TRBJ2-2	CASSLGQLHTGELFF	TGTGCCAGCAGCCTAGGACAGCTACACACCGGGGAGCTGTTTTTT
many	TRBD2	TRBV24-1	TRBJ2-1	CATSDRWAGGLDEQFF	TGTGCCACCAGTGATCGCTGGGCGGGGGGGCTTGATGAGCAGTTCTTC
-	-	TRBV6-2/TRBV6-3	TRBJ1-2	CASSYSWQQDYGYTF	TGTGCCAGCAGTTACTCGTGGCAGCAAGACTATGGCTACACCTTC
-	TRBD1	TRBV20-1	TRBJ2-2	CSARDRGSTGELFF	TGCAGTGCTAGAGACAGGGGGAGCACCGGGGAGCTGTTTTTT
-	-	TRBV30	TRBJ1-3	CAWNSLIGNTIYF	TGTGCCTGGAACAGCTTGATTGGAAACACCATATATTTT
-	-	TRBV5-1	TRBJ1-6	CASSLDRALSSPLHF	TGCGCCAGCAGCTTGGACAGGGCCCTGAGTTCACCCCTCCACTTT
many	-	TRBV30	TRBJ2-3	CAWRIFTDTQYF	TGTGCCTGGAGGATATTCACAGATACGCAGTATTTT
-	-	TRBV3-1	TRBJ1-4	CASSQLQGREKLFF	TGTGCCAGCAGCCAGCTACAGGGTCGGGAAAAACTGTTTTTT
few	-	TRBV21-1	TRBJ2-1	CARVPGQGFFLEQFF	TGTGCCAGAGTCCCGGGACAGGGTTTTTTTCTTGAGCAGTTCTTC
many	TRBD1	TRBV18	TRBJ2-7	CASSPPRTGGFYEQYF	TGTGCCAGCTCACCACCTAGGACAGGGGGCTTCTACGAGCAGTACTTC
-	TRBD2	TRBV5-1	TRBJ2-2	CASGGRGDTGELFF	TGCGCCAGCGGCGGACGGGGGGACACCGGGGAGCTGTTTTTT
few	-	TRBV7-2	TRBJ2-2	CASELARRLVRTGELFF	TGTGCCAGCGAGTTAGCCCGTCGGTTGGTGAGAACCGGGGAGCTGTTTTTT
many	TRBD1	TRBV5-1	TRBJ1-4	CASSVNRGDEKLFF	TGCGCCAGCAGCGTTAACAGGGGTGATGAAAAACTGTTTTTT
many	-	TRBV5-5	TRBJ2-6	CASSLSGDRMISGANVLTF	TGTGCCAGCAGCTTGAGTGGCGACAGAATGATCTCTGGGGCCAACGTCCTGACTTTC
few	-	TRBV7-2	TRBJ1-5	CASSLGLPGQPQHF	TGTGCCAGCAGCTTAGGTTTACCGGGTCAGCCCCAGCATTTT
-	TRBD1	TRBV5-1	TRBJ2-1	CASSLQGVFNEQFF	TGCGCCAGCAGCTTGCAGGGGGTCTTTAATGAGCAGTTCTTC
many	TRBD1	TRBV5-1	TRBJ1-5	CASSLGQGKQPQHF	TGCGCCAGCAGCTTGGGACAGGGAAAACAGCCCCAGCATTTT
-	-	TRBV27	TRBJ2-7	CASSLSSGPAGYEQYF	TGTGCCAGCAGTTTATCCTCAGGGCCCGCCGGCTACGAGCAGTACTTC
-	TRBD2	TRBV5-1	TRBJ2-3	CASSLEGLASTDTQYF	TGCGCCAGCAGCTTGGAGGGACTAGCTAGCACAGATACGCAGTATTTT
many	-	TRBV20-1	TRBJ2-1	CSAQPLSKEQFF	TGCAGTGCCCAACCCCTGTCCAAGGAGCAGTTCTTC
many	-	TRBV27	TRBJ2-1	CASSLDALSYNEQFF	TGTGCCAGCAGTTTAGATGCTCTCTCCTACAATGAGCAGTTCTTC
-	-	TRBV11-3	TRBJ2-3	CASSLPGAAGTQYF	TGTGCCAGTAGCTTACCGGGGGCCGCAGGTACGCAGTATTTT
many	TRBD1	TRBV7-2	TRBJ2-7	CASSRDSGTYEQYF	TGTGCCAGCAGCCGGGACAGTGGTACCTACGAGCAGTACTTC
-	-	TRBV19	TRBJ2-7	CASSRTAYEQYF	TGTGCCAGTAGTAGGACAGCCTACGAGCAGTACTTC
-	-	TRBV30	TRBJ2-1	CAWTLGNEQFF	TGTGCCTGGACCCTCGGGAATGAGCAGTTCTTC
-	TRBD2	TRBV20-1	TRBJ2-1	CSASPLAGGRNEQFF	TGCAGTGCTAGCCCACTAGCGGGGGGTCGGAATGAGCAGTTCTTC
many	TRBD1	TRBV7-3	TRBJ1-2	CASSRNPGQGEGNGYTF	TGTGCCAGCAGCCGCAACCCGGGACAGGGGGAAGGAAATGGCTACACCTTC
many	-	TRBV6-5	TRBJ1-5	CASSYKADSNQPQHF	TGTGCCAGCAGTTATAAGGCAGATAGCAATCAGCCCCAGCATTTT
few	TRBD1	TRBV4-1	TRBJ1-2	CASTPRFGTGDGYTF	TGCGCCAGCACTCCAAGATTCGGGACAGGGGATGGCTACACCTTC
many	TRBD1	TRBV20-1	TRBJ1-6	CSARKTGSSYNSPLHF	TGCAGTGCTAGAAAGACAGGGAGCTCCTATAATTCACCCCTCCACTTT
many	TRBD2	TRBV27	TRBJ2-3	CASSLRPAGGTDTQYF	TGTGCCAGCAGTTTACGGCCGGCGGGGGGCACAGATACGCAGTATTTT
few	TRBD1	TRBV7-9	TRBJ1-6	CASRNTLPGQALHF	TGTGCCAGCAGAAACACCCTCCCAGGACAGGCCCTCCACTTT
-	-	TRBV20-1	TRBJ1-2	CSASDRPNYGYTF	TGCAGTGCTAGCGACAGACCTAACTATGGCTACACCTTC
-	-	TRBV20-1	TRBJ2-3	CSAGPSVDTQYF	TGCAGTGCTGGCCCCAGTGTTGATACGCAGTATTTT
few	-	TRBV28	TRBJ1-5	CASSFLREGQPQHF	TGTGCCAGCAGTTTTCTGAGGGAGGGACAGCCCCAGCATTTT
-	TRBD2	TRBV3-1	TRBJ2-7	CASSPLAGGFYNEQYF	TGTGCCAGCAGTCCTCTAGCGGGGGGCTTCTACAATGAGCAGTACTTC
many	TRBD2	TRBV4-3	TRBJ2-3	CASSQDLAGGSDTQYF	TGCGCCAGCAGCCAAGATCTAGCGGGGGGATCAGATACGCAGTATTTT
many	-	TRBV20-1	TRBJ2-5	CSARGPRAHEYF	TGCAGTGCTAGAGGTCCTAGGGCTCACGAGTACTTC
-	-	TRBV7-9	TRBJ2-3	CASAGSTDTQYF	TGTGCCAGCGCGGGATCCACAGATACGCAGTATTTT
many	TRBD2	TRBV3-1	TRBJ2-1	CASSLLTSGGAHEQFF	TGTGCCAGCAGCCTTTTGACTAGCGGGGGGGCCCATGAGCAGTTCTTC
many	-	TRBV20-1	TRBJ2-7	CSARDRSRSSYEQYF	TGCAGTGCTAGAGATCGGAGTAGGAGCTCCTACGAGCAGTACTTC
-	TRBD1	TRBV7-2	TRBJ2-7	CASSARQGEGEQYF	TGTGCCAGCAGCGCCCGACAGGGGGAAGGCGAGCAGTACTTC
many	-	TRBV20-1	TRBJ2-3	CSANRPGTDTQYF	TGCAGTGCCAACCGACCCGGCACAGATACGCAGTATTTT
many	-	TRBV10-3	TRBJ1-2	CAISESARPAYGYTF	TGTGCCATCAGTGAGTCGGCCAGACCAGCCTATGGCTACACCTTC
many	TRBD1	TRBV27	TRBJ2-7	CASRRGQGSSYEQYF	TGTGCCAGCAGGAGAGGACAGGGGAGCTCCTACGAGCAGTACTTC
-	-	TRBV20-1	TRBJ2-1	CSARPPGVLGNEQFF	TGCAGTGCTAGGCCGCCCGGCGTTTTAGGGAATGAGCAGTTCTTC
many	-	TRBV7-9	TRBJ2-1	CASSLEGGNEQFF	TGTGCCAGCAGCTTAGAGGGCGGCAATGAGCAGTTCTTC
many	TRBD2	TRBV20-1	TRBJ2-3	CSARLASGGISDTQYF	TGCAGTGCTAGATTGGCTAGCGGGGGGATCTCAGATACGCAGTATTTT
many	-	TRBV30	TRBJ2-6	CAWSTGDPSGANVLTF	TGTGCCTGGAGTACTGGAGACCCCTCTGGGGCCAACGTCCTGACTTTC
-	-	TRBV20-1	TRBJ1-6	CSARARFSSSYNSPLHF	TGCAGTGCTAGAGCCCGATTTTCCAGCTCCTATAATTCACCCCTCCACTTT